The rows below give T cell receptor beta chains drawn from one sample of a study of cytomegalovirus exposure and HLA in healthy donors. Assay used: immunoSEQ multiplex PCR; TCRdb lists only in-frame clones, some missing. The repertoire consists of more than 95,000 clones, with 60% to 85% occurring once and the leading ten covering about 4.1%. The specimen was PBMCs. These TCRs come from a man in his forties or fifties in good health and CMV-seropositive. CDR3s include the opening cysteine and the closing phenylalanine or tryptophan. The D gene is left open where the match is weak. Not all rows give a size; the values are once, few, many and, for expanded clones, a class.

j_gene: TRBJ2-5
d_gene: TRBD2
v_gene: TRBV6-1
abundance: NA
CDR3aa: CASSSSSGRLETQYF
CDR3nt: TGTGCCAGCAGTTCGTCTAGCGGGAGATTAGAGACCCAGTACTTC

j_gene: TRBJ2-7
d_gene: NA
v_gene: TRBV5-4
abundance: NA
CDR3aa: CASSLSEGRVQYF
CDR3nt: TGTGCCAGCAGCCTTTCGGAGGGCCGGGTGCAGTACTTC

j_gene: TRBJ1-4
d_gene: TRBD1
v_gene: TRBV5-1
abundance: few
CDR3aa: CASSDHRGANEKLFF
CDR3nt: TGCGCCAGCAGCGATCACAGGGGAGCTAATGAAAAACTGTTTTTT

j_gene: TRBJ2-5
d_gene: NA
v_gene: TRBV28
abundance: NA
CDR3aa: CASSLLGTNQETQYF
CDR3nt: TGTGCCAGCAGTTTATTAGGGACAAACCAAGAGACCCAGTACTTC

j_gene: TRBJ2-5
d_gene: TRBD2
v_gene: TRBV19
abundance: NA
CDR3aa: CASRTGTSGQETQYF
CDR3nt: TGTGCCAGTAGAACCGGGACTAGCGGCCAAGAGACCCAGTACTTC

j_gene: TRBJ1-2
d_gene: NA
v_gene: TRBV28
abundance: NA
CDR3aa: CASSLRREGGYTF
CDR3nt: TGTGCCAGCAGTTTGAGACGGGAAGGTGGCTACACCTTC

j_gene: TRBJ2-2
d_gene: NA
v_gene: TRBV7-7
abundance: NA
CDR3aa: CASSLGTGDTGELFF
CDR3nt: TGTGCCAGCAGTCTGGGGACTGGGGACACCGGGGAGCTGTTTTTT

j_gene: TRBJ2-3
d_gene: NA
v_gene: TRBV5-4
abundance: NA
CDR3aa: CASTPLASGITSTDTQYF
CDR3nt: TGTGCCAGCACCCCACTAGCCAGCGGTATTACTAGCACAGATACGCAGTATTTT

j_gene: TRBJ2-7
d_gene: NA
v_gene: TRBV6-1
abundance: once
CDR3aa: CASSVEQGTPYEQYF
CDR3nt: TGTGCCAGCAGTGTCGAACAGGGAACCCCCTACGAGCAGTACTTC

j_gene: TRBJ2-7
d_gene: NA
v_gene: TRBV19
abundance: NA
CDR3aa: CASARGHEQYF
CDR3nt: TGTGCCAGTGCAAGGGGCCACGAGCAGTACTTC

j_gene: TRBJ2-7
d_gene: TRBD2
v_gene: TRBV6-5
abundance: few
CDR3aa: CASSYNGLAATYEQYF
CDR3nt: TGTGCCAGCAGTTACAACGGACTAGCGGCAACCTACGAGCAGTACTTC

j_gene: TRBJ2-1
d_gene: NA
v_gene: TRBV19
abundance: NA
CDR3aa: CASSRERYNEQFF
CDR3nt: TGTGCCAGTAGTCGGGAAAGGTACAATGAGCAGTTCTTC

j_gene: TRBJ1-1
d_gene: NA
v_gene: TRBV7-9
abundance: NA
CDR3aa: CSSSSDSNTEAFF
CDR3nt: TGTTCCAGCAGCTCGGACTCGAACACTGAAGCTTTCTTT

j_gene: TRBJ1-3
d_gene: TRBD1
v_gene: TRBV7-8
abundance: NA
CDR3aa: CASRRTGGGGNTIYF
CDR3nt: TGTGCCAGCAGACGGACAGGGGGCGGTGGAAACACCATATATTTT

j_gene: TRBJ1-2
d_gene: NA
v_gene: TRBV28
abundance: NA
CDR3aa: CASSLTGELGYGYTF
CDR3nt: TGTGCCAGCAGTTTAACGGGGGAGCTTGGCTATGGCTACACCTTC

j_gene: TRBJ2-3
d_gene: TRBD1
v_gene: TRBV6-4
abundance: NA
CDR3aa: CASSERTGEGDTQYF
CDR3nt: TGTGCCAGCAGTGAAAGGACAGGGGAGGGAGATACGCAGTATTTT

j_gene: TRBJ2-1
d_gene: TRBD2
v_gene: TRBV30
abundance: NA
CDR3aa: CAWRLAGITEQFF
CDR3nt: TGTGCCTGGAGACTAGCGGGTATTACTGAGCAGTTCTTC

j_gene: TRBJ2-7
d_gene: NA
v_gene: TRBV6-4
abundance: NA
CDR3aa: CASSYSQGPYEQYF
CDR3nt: TGTGCCAGCAGTTACTCGCAGGGCCCCTACGAGCAGTACTTC

j_gene: TRBJ1-2
d_gene: NA
v_gene: TRBV5-4
abundance: NA
CDR3aa: CASRSGTLDSYGYTF
CDR3nt: TGTGCCAGCAGGTCCGGGACGCTGGACAGCTATGGCTACACCTTC

j_gene: TRBJ2-5
d_gene: NA
v_gene: TRBV5-1
abundance: once
CDR3aa: CASSLNPGNQETQYF
CDR3nt: TGCGCCAGCAGCTTGAACCCGGGGAACCAAGAGACCCAGTACTTC

j_gene: TRBJ2-2
d_gene: NA
v_gene: TRBV5-1
abundance: NA
CDR3aa: CASSLAAGTGELFF
CDR3nt: TGCGCCAGCAGCTTGGCCGCAGGCACCGGGGAGCTGTTTTTT

j_gene: TRBJ2-2
d_gene: TRBD1
v_gene: TRBV19
abundance: once
CDR3aa: CASSWGTGGTGELFF
CDR3nt: TGTGCCAGTAGTTGGGGGACAGGGGGTACCGGGGAGCTGTTTTTT

j_gene: TRBJ2-7
d_gene: TRBD2
v_gene: TRBV10-3
abundance: NA
CDR3aa: CAISESAGGTYEQYF
CDR3nt: TGTGCCATCAGTGAGTCAGCGGGGGGGACCTACGAGCAGTACTTC

j_gene: TRBJ2-5
d_gene: NA
v_gene: TRBV5-8
abundance: NA
CDR3aa: CASSFRAGQETQYF
CDR3nt: TGTGCCAGCAGCTTCCGGGCGGGACAAGAGACCCAGTACTTC

j_gene: TRBJ2-1
d_gene: TRBD2
v_gene: TRBV5-1
abundance: NA
CDR3aa: CASSLAQRERGNEQFF
CDR3nt: TGCGCCAGCAGCTTGGCCCAGCGGGAGCGGGGCAATGAGCAGTTCTTC

j_gene: TRBJ2-7
d_gene: TRBD2
v_gene: TRBV9
abundance: NA
CDR3aa: CASSPRGGSYEQYF
CDR3nt: TGTGCCAGCAGCCCCCGGGGGGGATCCTACGAGCAGTACTTC

j_gene: TRBJ2-1
d_gene: NA
v_gene: TRBV7-6
abundance: NA
CDR3aa: CASSLLALSYNEQFF
CDR3nt: TGTGCCAGCAGCTTATTAGCGTTGTCCTACAATGAGCAGTTCTTC

j_gene: TRBJ2-3
d_gene: TRBD2
v_gene: TRBV7-6
abundance: NA
CDR3aa: CASSFRLAGASTDTQYF
CDR3nt: TGTGCCAGCAGCTTCCGTCTAGCGGGAGCAAGCACAGATACGCAGTATTTT

j_gene: TRBJ2-7
d_gene: NA
v_gene: TRBV6-1
abundance: few
CDR3aa: CASRPGSYEQYF
CDR3nt: TGTGCCAGCCGGCCGGGGTCCTACGAGCAGTACTTC

j_gene: TRBJ2-5
d_gene: NA
v_gene: TRBV7-2
abundance: NA
CDR3aa: CASSGAGGWETQYF
CDR3nt: TGTGCCAGCAGCGGAGCTGGAGGGTGGGAGACCCAGTACTTC

j_gene: TRBJ1-1
d_gene: NA
v_gene: TRBV19
abundance: NA
CDR3aa: CASAYNRVSTEAFF
CDR3nt: TGTGCCAGCGCCTATAACAGGGTCTCCACTGAAGCTTTCTTT

j_gene: TRBJ2-6
d_gene: NA
v_gene: TRBV28
abundance: few
CDR3aa: CASRPLRGLSSGANVLTF
CDR3nt: TGTGCCAGCAGGCCCCTACGGGGACTGAGCTCTGGGGCCAACGTCCTGACTTTC

j_gene: TRBJ2-7
d_gene: TRBD1
v_gene: TRBV9
abundance: NA
CDR3aa: CASSVEGQGRDEQYF
CDR3nt: TGTGCCAGCAGCGTAGAGGGACAGGGTAGGGACGAGCAGTACTTC

j_gene: TRBJ1-1
d_gene: TRBD1
v_gene: TRBV11-1
abundance: NA
CDR3aa: CASIRQGANTEAFF
CDR3nt: TGTGCCAGCATTCGACAGGGGGCGAACACTGAAGCTTTCTTT

j_gene: TRBJ1-2
d_gene: TRBD1
v_gene: TRBV18
abundance: NA
CDR3aa: CASSSYRGEGGYTF
CDR3nt: TGTGCCAGCTCATCCTACAGGGGCGAAGGGGGCTACACCTTC

j_gene: TRBJ2-1
d_gene: NA
v_gene: TRBV19
abundance: large
CDR3aa: CASSIGGGDRDEQFF
CDR3nt: TGTGCCAGTAGTATTGGAGGGGGCGATAGGGATGAGCAGTTCTTC

j_gene: TRBJ1-2
d_gene: TRBD1
v_gene: TRBV28
abundance: NA
CDR3aa: CASRSGGTVYGYTF
CDR3nt: TGTGCCAGCAGATCGGGCGGGACAGTCTATGGCTACACCTTC

j_gene: TRBJ1-3
d_gene: TRBD1
v_gene: TRBV7-2
abundance: NA
CDR3aa: CATGGPSSGNTIYF
CDR3nt: TGTGCCACAGGGGGCCCATCCTCTGGAAACACCATATATTTT

j_gene: TRBJ1-5
d_gene: TRBD1
v_gene: TRBV19
abundance: NA
CDR3aa: CASRQGDQPQHF
CDR3nt: TGTGCCAGTAGACAGGGGGATCAGCCCCAGCATTTT

j_gene: TRBJ2-7
d_gene: NA
v_gene: TRBV28
abundance: NA
CDR3aa: CASSSPLGGGTSYEQYF
CDR3nt: TGTGCCAGCAGTTCCCCCTTAGGAGGCGGGACGTCCTACGAGCAGTACTTC

j_gene: TRBJ2-1
d_gene: TRBD1
v_gene: TRBV5-1
abundance: NA
CDR3aa: CASSLVPGGEDEQFF
CDR3nt: TGCGCCAGCAGCTTGGTTCCAGGGGGCGAGGATGAGCAGTTCTTC

j_gene: TRBJ2-1
d_gene: NA
v_gene: TRBV29-1
abundance: NA
CDR3aa: CSVASARASASYNEQFF
CDR3nt: TGCAGCGTTGCCTCCGCCAGGGCTTCGGCTTCCTACAATGAGCAGTTCTTC

j_gene: TRBJ2-7
d_gene: NA
v_gene: TRBV5-6
abundance: NA
CDR3aa: CASRRDSYEQYF
CDR3nt: TGTGCCAGCAGGAGGGATTCCTACGAGCAGTACTTC

j_gene: TRBJ2-2
d_gene: TRBD2
v_gene: TRBV5-1
abundance: NA
CDR3aa: CASSSQTSSYGELFF
CDR3nt: TGCGCCAGCAGCTCACAGACTAGCTCTTACGGGGAGCTGTTTTTT

j_gene: TRBJ2-6
d_gene: TRBD1
v_gene: TRBV9
abundance: NA
CDR3aa: CASTPQVGTGASGANVLTF
CDR3nt: TGTGCCAGCACCCCACAGGTAGGGACAGGGGCCTCTGGGGCCAACGTCCTGACTTTC

j_gene: TRBJ2-3
d_gene: NA
v_gene: TRBV5-1
abundance: NA
CDR3aa: CASRQSGLDPADTQYF
CDR3nt: TGCGCCAGCCGCCAGAGCGGGTTGGATCCGGCAGATACGCAGTATTTT

j_gene: TRBJ2-2
d_gene: TRBD2
v_gene: TRBV27
abundance: NA
CDR3aa: CASSLDSGGGTGELFF
CDR3nt: TGTGCCAGCAGTTTAGACTCGGGAGGGGGAACCGGGGAGCTGTTTTTT

j_gene: TRBJ2-1
d_gene: TRBD2
v_gene: TRBV29-1
abundance: NA
CDR3aa: CSVEGGSDEQFF
CDR3nt: TGCAGCGTTGAGGGAGGGAGCGATGAGCAGTTCTTC

j_gene: TRBJ2-1
d_gene: TRBD2
v_gene: TRBV11-2
abundance: NA
CDR3aa: CASSLTRRPSGSPYNEQFF
CDR3nt: TGTGCCAGCAGCTTAACAAGGCGGCCTAGCGGGAGCCCATACAATGAGCAGTTCTTC

j_gene: TRBJ2-1
d_gene: TRBD1
v_gene: TRBV7-6
abundance: few
CDR3aa: CASSLGGRGNEQFF
CDR3nt: TGTGCCAGCAGCTTAGGAGGCAGGGGGAATGAGCAGTTCTTC

j_gene: TRBJ2-3
d_gene: NA
v_gene: TRBV5-4
abundance: NA
CDR3aa: CASSFTKPSTDTQYF
CDR3nt: TGTGCCAGCAGCTTTACCAAGCCTAGCACAGATACGCAGTATTTT

j_gene: TRBJ2-5
d_gene: TRBD1
v_gene: TRBV7-9
abundance: NA
CDR3aa: CASSLPGTGYQETQYF
CDR3nt: TGTGCCAGCAGCTTGCCCGGGACAGGGTATCAAGAGACCCAGTACTTC

j_gene: TRBJ2-5
d_gene: TRBD2
v_gene: TRBV29-1
abundance: NA
CDR3aa: CSVVNSGSTGEQYF
CDR3nt: TGCAGCGTGGTCAATAGCGGGAGTACGGGGGAGCAGTACTTC

j_gene: TRBJ1-5
d_gene: NA
v_gene: TRBV19
abundance: once
CDR3aa: CASSIIRQESNQPQHF
CDR3nt: TGTGCCAGTAGTATAATACGACAGGAGAGCAATCAGCCCCAGCATTTT

j_gene: TRBJ2-7
d_gene: NA
v_gene: TRBV7-2
abundance: NA
CDR3aa: CASSPDTIHEQYF
CDR3nt: TGTGCCAGCAGCCCGGACACTATTCACGAGCAGTACTTC

j_gene: TRBJ2-1
d_gene: TRBD2
v_gene: TRBV9
abundance: NA
CDR3aa: CASSGRLAHSDEQFF
CDR3nt: TGTGCCAGCAGCGGAAGACTAGCCCACTCCGATGAGCAGTTCTTC

j_gene: TRBJ2-1
d_gene: NA
v_gene: TRBV6-5
abundance: few
CDR3aa: CASSYGGVSYNEQFF
CDR3nt: TGTGCCAGCAGTTACGGAGGGGTCTCCTACAATGAGCAGTTCTTC

j_gene: TRBJ2-1
d_gene: TRBD2
v_gene: TRBV10-3
abundance: NA
CDR3aa: CAISREEYNEQFF
CDR3nt: TGTGCCATCAGTCGGGAGGAATACAATGAGCAGTTCTTC

j_gene: TRBJ2-7
d_gene: NA
v_gene: TRBV12-5
abundance: NA
CDR3aa: CASGLDLRAEQYF
CDR3nt: TGTGCTAGTGGTTTGGATCTCAGGGCCGAGCAGTACTTC